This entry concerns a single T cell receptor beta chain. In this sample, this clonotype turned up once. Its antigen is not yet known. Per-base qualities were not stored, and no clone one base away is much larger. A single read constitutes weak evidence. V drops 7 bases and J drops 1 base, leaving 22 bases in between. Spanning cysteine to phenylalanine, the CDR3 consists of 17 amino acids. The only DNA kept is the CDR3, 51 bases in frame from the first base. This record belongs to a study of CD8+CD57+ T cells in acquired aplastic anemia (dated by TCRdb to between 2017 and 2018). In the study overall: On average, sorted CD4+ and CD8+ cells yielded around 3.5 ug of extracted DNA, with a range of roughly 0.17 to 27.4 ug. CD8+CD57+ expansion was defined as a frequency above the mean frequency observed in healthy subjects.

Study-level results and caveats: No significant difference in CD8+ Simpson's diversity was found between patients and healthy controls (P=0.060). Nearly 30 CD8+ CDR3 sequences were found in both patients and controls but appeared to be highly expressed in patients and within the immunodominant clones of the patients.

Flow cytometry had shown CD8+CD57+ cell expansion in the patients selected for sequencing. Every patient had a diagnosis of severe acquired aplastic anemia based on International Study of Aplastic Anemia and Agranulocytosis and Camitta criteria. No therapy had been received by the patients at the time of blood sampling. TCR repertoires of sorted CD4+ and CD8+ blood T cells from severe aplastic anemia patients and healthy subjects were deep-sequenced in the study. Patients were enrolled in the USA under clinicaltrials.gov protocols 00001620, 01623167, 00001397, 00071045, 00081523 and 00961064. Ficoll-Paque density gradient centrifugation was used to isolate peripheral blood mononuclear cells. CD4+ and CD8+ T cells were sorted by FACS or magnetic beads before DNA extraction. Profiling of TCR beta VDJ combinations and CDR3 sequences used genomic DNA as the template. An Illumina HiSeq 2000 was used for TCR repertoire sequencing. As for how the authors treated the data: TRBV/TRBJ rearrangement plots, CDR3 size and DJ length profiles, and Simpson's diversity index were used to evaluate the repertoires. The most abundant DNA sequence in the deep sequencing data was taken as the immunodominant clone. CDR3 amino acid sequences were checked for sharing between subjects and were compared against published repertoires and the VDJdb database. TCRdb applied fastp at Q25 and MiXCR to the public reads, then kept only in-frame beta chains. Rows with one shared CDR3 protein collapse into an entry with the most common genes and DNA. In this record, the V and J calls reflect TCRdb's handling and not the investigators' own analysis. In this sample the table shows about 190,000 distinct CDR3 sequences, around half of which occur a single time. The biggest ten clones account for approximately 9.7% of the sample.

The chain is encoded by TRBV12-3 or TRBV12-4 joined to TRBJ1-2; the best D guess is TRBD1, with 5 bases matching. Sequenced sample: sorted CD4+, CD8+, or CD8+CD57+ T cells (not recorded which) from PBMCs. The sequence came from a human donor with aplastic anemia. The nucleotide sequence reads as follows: TGTGCCAGCAAGAATGGGGACGCAGGTGGTTTTAACTATGGCTACACCTTC. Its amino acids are CASKNGDAGGFNYGYTF.